These T cell receptor beta chains were read from a single sample in a study of T cell responses to AZD1222 COVID-19 vaccine. Libraries were prepared by immunoSEQ multiplex PCR; TCRdb keeps only in-frame clonotypes and omits some of them. The sample has about 140,000 clones; about 87% are singletons. The specimen was peripheral blood, collected on day 0 of AZD1222 vaccination. The receptors were sampled from an adult in good health. Both conserved end residues are part of each CDR3. Each record gives: D gene, clone size, J gene, CDR3 length, V gene, CDR3 DNA, CDR3 protein. D genes are given only for firm matches. Clone sizes are given selectively: once, few, many, or a class where the clone is expanded.

>.|.|TRBJ1-3|12|TRBV3-1/TRBV3-2
TGTGCCAGCGGGGCGAGTGGAAACACCATATATTTT
CASGASGNTIYF
>.|.|TRBJ2-7|12|TRBV10-3
TGTGCCATCAGTGATGCAGGCTACGAGCAGTACTTC
CAISDAGYEQYF
>.|.|TRBJ1-2|14|TRBV5-6
TGTGCCAGCAGCTTGGGGGGCAGAAACTATGGCTACACCTTC
CASSLGGRNYGYTF
>.|.|TRBJ2-1|16|TRBV30
TGTGCCTGGAGTTTGCCCCAGCGGTCGAATTACAATGAGCAGTTCTTC
CAWSLPQRSNYNEQFF
>.|.|TRBJ1-5|12|TRBV6-5
TGTGCCAGCAAAGGGGTGGGTCAGCCCCAGCATTTT
CASKGVGQPQHF
>.|.|TRBJ1-4|13|TRBV2
TGTGCCAGCAGTAGGGAGTTAAATGAAAAACTGTTTTTT
CASSRELNEKLFF
>.|.|TRBJ2-1|13|TRBV29-1
TGCACCACGGAGGCAGACTCCTACAATGAGCAGTTCTTC
CTTEADSYNEQFF
>.|once|TRBJ2-6|16|TRBV19
TGTGCCAGTAGTATGAGTCGGGGTGGTGGGGCCAACGTCCTGACTTTC
CASSMSRGGGANVLTF
>.|.|TRBJ2-5|13|TRBV30
TGTGCCTGGAGTCGGGACTTGCAACAGACCCAGTACTTC
CAWSRDLQQTQYF
>TRBD1|few|TRBJ2-2|16|TRBV7-9
TGTGCCAGCAGCTTAGCCGCAAGGACAGGGCTAAAGGAGCTGTTTTTT
CASSLAARTGLKELFF
>.|.|TRBJ2-7|14|TRBV5-4
TGTGCCAGCAGCTTCGCAGGGGTGACCTACGAGCAGTACTTC
CASSFAGVTYEQYF
>TRBD1|.|TRBJ2-7|14|TRBV7-9
TGTGCCAGCAGCTTAGGTGGGACAGGGAACGAGCAGTACTTC
CASSLGGTGNEQYF
>.|once|TRBJ1-6|16|TRBV19
TGTGCCAGTAGCAATCTCCGGGGGATCGGATCATCACCCCTCCACTTT
CASSNLRGIGSSPLHF
>TRBD2|.|TRBJ2-7|16|TRBV11-2
TGTGCCAGCAGCTTCCAGCGGGAGGGGAATTCGGGGGAGCAGTACTTC
CASSFQREGNSGEQYF
>.|.|TRBJ1-2|13|TRBV30
TGTGCCTGGATTAAACGACGTATTCGTGGCTACACCTTC
CAWIKRRIRGYTF
>.|.|TRBJ1-1|16|TRBV5-1
TGCGCCAGCAGCATCGGATCTGGTAACATGAACACTGAAGCTTTCTTT
CASSIGSGNMNTEAFF
>.|few|TRBJ2-7|11|TRBV20-1
TGCAGTGCTCTAAGTACCTACGAGCAGTACTTC
CSALSTYEQYF
>.|.|TRBJ2-1|11|TRBV14
TGTGCCAGCAGCCCCTCCAATGAGCAGTTCTTC
CASSPSNEQFF
>.|.|TRBJ2-2|12|TRBV6-5
TGTGCCAGCAGAACAGGCACCGGGGAGCTGTTTTTT
CASRTGTGELFF
>.|.|TRBJ1-6|15|TRBV28
TGTGCCAGCAGTGCCCGACAGGATCCGAATTCACCCCTCCACTTT
CASSARQDPNSPLHF
>TRBD2|.|TRBJ2-1|14|TRBV27
TGTGCCAGCAGATGGACTAGCGGCTACAATGAGCAGTTCTTC
CASRWTSGYNEQFF
>.|.|TRBJ1-2|13|TRBV7-9
TGTGCCAGCAGCTCGGCGGCGATCTATGGCTACACCTTC
CASSSAAIYGYTF
>TRBD2|.|TRBJ2-1|16|TRBV11-2
TGTGCCAGCAGCTTAGTTAGGATAGCGGGACCGAGATCGCAGTTCTTC
CASSLVRIAGPRSQFF
>.|.|TRBJ1-2|15|TRBV27
TGTGCCAGCAGTTTTGAGGGCAAAGCCATATATGGCTACACCTTC
CASSFEGKAIYGYTF
>TRBD1|.|TRBJ2-5|15|TRBV10-3
TGTGCCATCAGTGCGGGGACAGGAGTAGGGGAGACCCAGTACTTC
CAISAGTGVGETQYF
>TRBD1|.|TRBJ2-1|16|TRBV24-1
TGTGCCACCAGTGATCCGCCTGGGACAGGGAACGATGAGCAGTTCTTC
CATSDPPGTGNDEQFF
>.|.|TRBJ2-1|13|TRBV3-1/TRBV3-2
TGTGCCAGCAGTTGGAGGGAAAACAATGAGCAGTTCTTC
CASSWRENNEQFF
>TRBD1|.|TRBJ2-7|20|TRBV7-9
TGTGCCAGCAGCATTGACAGGGGGCTCCTCGGCCCAAACCTCTCCTACGAGCAGTACTTC
CASSIDRGLLGPNLSYEQYF
>.|.|TRBJ1-2|13|TRBV6-2/TRBV6-3
TGTGCCAGCAGTCTCACTGGGGAGGATGGCTACACCTTC
CASSLTGEDGYTF